The present TCR beta chain was sequenced within a study of read filtering for tumor transcriptome and immune sequencing. Study summary: Whole-transcriptome libraries were prepared after DNase treatment. Study results and limitations: Without single-read clonotypes, shared clonotype proportions correlated more between IR-seq and RNA-seq.

This clonotype was detected a few times. The antigen is undetermined. Every patient had bone marrow sampled while the disease was active. Molecular barcoded adaptors covering alpha/delta and beta/gamma chains were used on around 370 ng RNA. Each CDR3 protein gets one entry after TCRdb re-called the reads with MiXCR. This table holds about 130,000 distinct CDR3 sequences, 10% to 15% found once. The CDR3 extends over 14 amino acids. Germline V gene sequence: CDR1 MNHNS, CDR2 SASEGT. Trimming removed 0 bases at V and 9 bases at J, with 12 bases between. This chain links TRBV6-1 with TRBJ1-5; maybe TRBD1 (5 bases). Material: a population of CD138-negative cells sorted from bone marrow. This clonotype was sampled from a donor at least 40 years old with multiple myeloma. In DNA, the CDR3 is TGTGCCAGCAGTGAAGCGACAGTCCCGACGCCCCAGCATTTT. Its translation: CASSEATVPTPQHF.